This T cell receptor (beta chain) was sequenced during a study of blood T cell repertoires in COVID-19. The overall study: From the United States, Italy and Spain came samples of acute and convalescent COVID-19. PBMCs, B-cell-depleted T cells, or T cells were the source of the cDNA or gDNA that made up the material.

The CDR3 covers 17 residues. Germline V gives CDR1 LNHDA, CDR2 SQIVND (reference sequence). V was pared by 3 bases and J by 6 bases, with 18 bases between. Source study methods: Amplified reference gene primers provided the basis for estimating nucleated cell counts. The method was immunoSEQ multiplex PCR; TCRdb's version includes in-frame clones alone and lacks a portion of them. That table gives V, J and clone size, and the DNA gave D and trimming. The data hold around 60,000 clones, with approximately 80% observed a single time. This TCR was sampled from a woman aged 60-75 years with acute or convalescent COVID-19. The rearrangement links TRBV19 to TRBJ1-6; D possibly corresponds to TRBD1 (5 bases). Sequencing was done on a sample of peripheral blood. CDR3 sequence: CASSIQGHLSSNSPLHF. In DNA form, the CDR3 reads TGTGCCAGTAGTATTCAGGGCCATCTCTCTTCTAATTCACCCCTCCACTTT. Full variable domain (missing parts from reference TRBV19 and TRBJ1-6): DGGITQSPKYLFRKEGQNVTLSCEQNLNHDAMYWYRQDPGQGLRLIYYSQIVNDFQKGDIAEGYSVSREKKESFPLTVTSAQKNPTAFYLCASSIQGHLSSNSPLHFGNGTRLTVT.